This is a list of T cell receptor beta chains from one sample in a study of neurological immune-mediated disorders. TCRdb re-called the 5' RACE reads through MiXCR, storing one row per CDR3 protein. The table has 67,000 or so distinct CDR3 sequences, roughly 15% seen once. The sample comprised PBMCs. The origin of the receptors is a female donor with HTLV-1-associated myelopathy (HAM/TSP). CDR3s include the opening cysteine and the closing phenylalanine or tryptophan. A D gene is named only where the DNA matches it firmly. A clone size is listed for some rows: how often the clone was seen (once, few, many), or a class if it is expanded.

j_call d_call v_call clone_size cdr3_nt cdr3_aa
TRBJ2-7 TRBD1 TRBV5-1 many TGCGCCAGCAGCTCTGGACAGGGGGATACCTACGAGCAGTACTTC CASSSGQGDTYEQYF
TRBJ1-6 - TRBV3-1 few TGTGCCAGCAGCCTCCGACAGATTTATAATTCACCCCTCCACTTT CASSLRQIYNSPLHF
TRBJ2-5 - TRBV5-1 many TGCGCCAGCAGCTTCTCAGGGGCTGGGGAGACCCAGTACTTC CASSFSGAGETQYF
TRBJ2-5 - TRBV4-2 - TGTGCCAGCAGCCACCCACAAACGACCCAGTACTTC CASSHPQTTQYF
TRBJ2-7 TRBD1 TRBV28 many TGTGCCAGCAGTCCGAGGGGGCGGATGGACGAGCAGTACTTC CASSPRGRMDEQYF
TRBJ2-6 - TRBV15 many TGTGCTACCAGCTTCACCGCGGTCTCTGGGGCCAACGTCCTGACTTTC CATSFTAVSGANVLTF
TRBJ2-5 TRBD1 TRBV27 - TGTGCCAGCAGTCCGTACCCCAGGGGGCATGAGACCCAGTACTTC CASSPYPRGHETQYF
TRBJ2-7 TRBD1 TRBV12-3/TRBV12-4 - TGTGCCAGCAGTGCGTCCGGGACAGGAGAGTACGAGCAGTACTTC CASSASGTGEYEQYF
TRBJ2-2 - TRBV7-9 many TGTGCCAGCAGCTTAGTTCCACTCGGGGAGCTGTTTTTT CASSLVPLGELFF
TRBJ1-1 TRBD1 TRBV20-1 many TGCAGTGCTAGCCTATCAGGGGGCACTGAAGCTTTCTTT CSASLSGGTEAFF
TRBJ2-1 TRBD1 TRBV5-6 - TGTGCCAGCAGCCGGAGACAGGGACGACTGAAATACAATGAGCAGTTCTTC CASSRRQGRLKYNEQFF
TRBJ1-4 - TRBV20-1 - TGCAGTGCTAGGGACGGACGCGTGGGCGAAAAACTGTTTTTT CSARDGRVGEKLFF
TRBJ1-5 - TRBV25-1 many TGTGCCAGCAGTGACCTCAGGGGAAAAGAGGGCGGCAATCAGCCCCAGCATTTT CASSDLRGKEGGNQPQHF
TRBJ1-5 - TRBV4-2 many TGTGCCAGCAGCCAAGAAGATCAGCCCCAGCATTTT CASSQEDQPQHF
TRBJ2-3 - TRBV29-1 many TGCAGCGTTGAAGGAAGAACGGCAGATACGCAGTATTTT CSVEGRTADTQYF
TRBJ1-5 TRBD1 TRBV20-1 - TGCAGTGCTAGACGGGACAGGTTTCAGCCCCAGCATTTT CSARRDRFQPQHF
TRBJ1-2 TRBD1 TRBV10-3 many TGTGCCATCAGTACCGGACAGGGGTATGGCTACACCTTC CAISTGQGYGYTF
TRBJ1-4 - TRBV6-1 many TGTGCCAGCAGTTCAAGGGAGATAAGAGATGAAAAACTGTTTTTT CASSSREIRDEKLFF
TRBJ2-3 - TRBV5-1 - TGCGCCAGCAGCTTGACCGTCCTTGGGGCCCCAGATACGCAGTATTTT CASSLTVLGAPDTQYF
TRBJ2-2 - TRBV4-1 - TGCGCCAGCAGCCAAGATCCTGGGCTTAGGGAGCTGTTTTTT CASSQDPGLRELFF
TRBJ1-2 - TRBV4-1 many TGCGCCAGCAGACACGCTGGGGCAGGGGAGTCGGGTGGCTACACCTTC CASRHAGAGESGGYTF
TRBJ1-3 - TRBV7-9 many TGTGCCAGCACGCCCTCTGGAAACACCATATATTTT CASTPSGNTIYF
TRBJ2-7 TRBD2 TRBV20-1 many TGCAGTGCTGACACCTGGCCCTTCCCTAGCGGGGGGAACTACGAGCAGTACTTC CSADTWPFPSGGNYEQYF
TRBJ2-3 - TRBV5-6 many TGTGCCAGCAGCTCAGTCAGGGGGGCCTATACGCAGTATTTT CASSSVRGAYTQYF
TRBJ2-3 TRBD2 TRBV10-3 many TGTGCCATATCAGCGGGAGGGCTGGGGAGCACAGATACGCAGTATTTT CAISAGGLGSTDTQYF
TRBJ1-1 - TRBV5-1 many TGCGCCAGCAGCCGGATGGGGGACACTGAAGCTTTCTTT CASSRMGDTEAFF
TRBJ2-3 TRBD1 TRBV5-5 - TGTGCCAGCGGTGCAGGGGGTGAAGACACAGATACGCAGTATTTT CASGAGGEDTDTQYF
TRBJ1-1 - TRBV2 few TGTGCCAGCAGTGAGGGCAGGGCCGGAGCTTTCTTT CASSEGRAGAFF
TRBJ1-1 - TRBV12-3/TRBV12-4 many TGTGCCAGCAAGGGAGGGAACACTGAAGCTTTCTTT CASKGGNTEAFF
TRBJ1-4 - TRBV20-1 many TGCAGTGCTAGCGGCGGGGAAAAACTGTTTTTT CSASGGEKLFF
TRBJ2-1 TRBD2 TRBV12-3/TRBV12-4 - TGTGCCAGCAGACCAACTAGCGGGGGTGGCTCCTACAATGAGCAGTTCTTC CASRPTSGGGSYNEQFF
TRBJ2-7 TRBD1 TRBV27 - TGTGCCAGCAGTAGAGGGACAGGGGGGGTCGAGCAGTACTTC CASSRGTGGVEQYF
TRBJ1-1 - TRBV5-1 many TGCGCCAGCAGCTCTACCTTCGGGGGGAACACTGAAGCTTTCTTT CASSSTFGGNTEAFF
TRBJ2-3 - TRBV5-1 many TGCGCCAGCAGCTTGCGACAGTTAGGCACAGATACGCAGTATTTT CASSLRQLGTDTQYF
TRBJ2-7 TRBD1 TRBV5-1 many TGCGCCGTGCTACAGGGGGCAGCCTACGAGCAGTACTTC CAVLQGAAYEQYF
TRBJ2-7 TRBD1 TRBV10-3 many TGTGCCGCTGCCGGGACAGGGTACGACGAGCAGTACTTC CAAAGTGYDEQYF
TRBJ1-2 - TRBV20-1 many TGCAGTGCTAGATGGGGGGGGGGAGGCTACACCTTC CSARWGGGGYTF
TRBJ2-3 TRBD2 TRBV7-2 - TGTGCCAGCAGCCGCGCGGGGGGCACAGATACGCAGTATTTT CASSRAGGTDTQYF
TRBJ2-7 TRBD1 TRBV4-1 many TGCGCCAGCAGCCTGGAGGATTCTCAGGGGGCCTACGAGCAGTACTTC CASSLEDSQGAYEQYF
TRBJ2-3 - TRBV28 many TGTGCCATTACAGGGGGAGGGGCAGATACGCAGTATTTT CAITGGGADTQYF
TRBJ2-1 TRBD1 TRBV5-1 many TGCGCCAGCAGCACGGGACAGGGATTTTACAATGAGCAGTTCTTC CASSTGQGFYNEQFF
TRBJ2-7 TRBD1 TRBV28 many TGTGCCAGCAGTGTGGACAGGAGCTCCTACGAGCAGTACTTC CASSVDRSSYEQYF
TRBJ2-1 TRBD1 TRBV12-3/TRBV12-4 many TGTGCCAGCAAACCATCGGGACAGCACAATGAGCAGTTCTTC CASKPSGQHNEQFF
TRBJ2-2 TRBD1 TRBV6-5 - TGTGCCAGCGGGGGACAGATCTACACCGGGGAGCTGTTTTTT CASGGQIYTGELFF
TRBJ2-7 - TRBV5-1 many TGCGCCAGCAGCTTGGTTCCGCGGCAGGGCGGCGAGCAGTACTTC CASSLVPRQGGEQYF
TRBJ2-1 - TRBV28 medium-sized TGTGCCAGCAGTTTCATGAGGGGGGGATCCTACAATGAGCAGTTCTTC CASSFMRGGSYNEQFF
TRBJ2-1 - TRBV4-1 many TGCGCCAGCAGCCAAGTAGGGGGGGCCTACAATGAGCAGTTCTTC CASSQVGGAYNEQFF
TRBJ1-1 - TRBV12-3/TRBV12-4 many TGTGCCAGCAGTTCGGGAGGGCCCCAGGAAACTGAAGCTTTCTTT CASSSGGPQETEAFF